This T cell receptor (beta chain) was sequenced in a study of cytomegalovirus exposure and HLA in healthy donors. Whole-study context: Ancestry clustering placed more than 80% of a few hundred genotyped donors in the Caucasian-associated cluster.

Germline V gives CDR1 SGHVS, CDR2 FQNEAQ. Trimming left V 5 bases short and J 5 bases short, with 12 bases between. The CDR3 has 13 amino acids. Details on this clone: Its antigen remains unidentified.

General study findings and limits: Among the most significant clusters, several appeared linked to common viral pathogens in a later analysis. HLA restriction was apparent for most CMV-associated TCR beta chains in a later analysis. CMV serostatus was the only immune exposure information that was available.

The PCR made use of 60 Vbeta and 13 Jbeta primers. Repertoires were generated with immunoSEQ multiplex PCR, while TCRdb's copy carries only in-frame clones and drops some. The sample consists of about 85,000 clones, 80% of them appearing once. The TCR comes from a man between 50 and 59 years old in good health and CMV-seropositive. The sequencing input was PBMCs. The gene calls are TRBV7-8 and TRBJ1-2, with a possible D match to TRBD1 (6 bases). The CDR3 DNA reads TGTGCCAGCAGCCTAACAGGGAGTTATGGCTACACCTTC. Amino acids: CASSLTGSYGYTF.